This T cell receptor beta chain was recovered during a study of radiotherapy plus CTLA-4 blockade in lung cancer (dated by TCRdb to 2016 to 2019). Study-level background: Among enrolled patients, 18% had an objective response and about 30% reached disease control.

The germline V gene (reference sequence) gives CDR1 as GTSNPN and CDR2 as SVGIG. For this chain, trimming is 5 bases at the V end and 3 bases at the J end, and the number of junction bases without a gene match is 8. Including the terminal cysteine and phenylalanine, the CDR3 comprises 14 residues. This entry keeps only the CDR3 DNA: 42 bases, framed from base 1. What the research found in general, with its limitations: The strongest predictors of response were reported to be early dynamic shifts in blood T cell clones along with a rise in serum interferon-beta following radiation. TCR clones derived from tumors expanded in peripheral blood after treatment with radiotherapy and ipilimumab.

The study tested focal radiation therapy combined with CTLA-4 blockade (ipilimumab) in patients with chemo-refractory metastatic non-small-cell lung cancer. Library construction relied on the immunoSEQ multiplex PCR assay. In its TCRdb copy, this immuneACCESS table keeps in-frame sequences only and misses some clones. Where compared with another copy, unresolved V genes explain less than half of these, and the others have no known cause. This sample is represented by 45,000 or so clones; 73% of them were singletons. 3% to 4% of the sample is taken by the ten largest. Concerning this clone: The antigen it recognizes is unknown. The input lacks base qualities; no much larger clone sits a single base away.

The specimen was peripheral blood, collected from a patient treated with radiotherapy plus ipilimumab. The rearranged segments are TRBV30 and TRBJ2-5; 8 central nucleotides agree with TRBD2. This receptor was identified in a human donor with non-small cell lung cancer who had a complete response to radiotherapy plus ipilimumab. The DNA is TGTGCCTGGGGGAAGCGGGAGCTAAAAGAGACCCAGTACTTC. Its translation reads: CAWGKRELKETQYF.